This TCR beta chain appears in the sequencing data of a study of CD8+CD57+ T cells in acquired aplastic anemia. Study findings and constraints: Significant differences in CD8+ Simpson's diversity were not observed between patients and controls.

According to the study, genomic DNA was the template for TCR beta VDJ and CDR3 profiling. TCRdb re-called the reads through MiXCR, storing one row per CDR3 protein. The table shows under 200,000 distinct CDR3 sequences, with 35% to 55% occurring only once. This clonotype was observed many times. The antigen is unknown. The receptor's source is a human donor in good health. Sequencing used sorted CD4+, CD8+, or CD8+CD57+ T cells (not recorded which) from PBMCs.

The CDR3 DNA follows: TGCAGCGTTGAAAATGGAGAGACCCAGTACTTC. Residues: CSVENGETQYF. The chain recombines TRBV29-1 with TRBJ2-5; D gene unclear. This CDR3 contains 11 residues. Germline V gene data show CDR1 as SQVTM and CDR2 as ANQGSEA. Trimming removed 2 bases from V and 4 bases from J, with 5 bases in between.